The sequence of this TCR beta chain was determined in a study of chronic HIV infection and antiretroviral therapy (dated by TCRdb to the mid-2010s). Library preparation was by 5' RACE. Sequencing took place on an Illumina MiSeq. TCRdb reprocessing: public reads trimmed at Q25 with fastp, clones called with MiXCR, in-frame beta chains kept. Rows with one shared CDR3 protein collapse into an entry with the most common genes and DNA. This sample is represented by more than 25,000 distinct CDR3 sequences; about 9.7% of them were singletons. Together, the top ten hold roughly 2.4% of the sample. V lost 5 bases and J lost 6 bases; the stretch between them is 20 bases long. Via the germline V gene, CDR1 is SNHLY and CDR2 FYNNEI. The cysteine opens and the phenylalanine closes a CDR3 of 15 amino acids. Kept here is only the CDR3 DNA, which spans 45 bases and is read in frame from base 1. In this sample, this clonotype turned up many times. What this receptor recognizes is not known. No per-base quality is available; no much larger clone lies one base away.

The TCR sequence derives from an adult who had HIV and had not received antiretroviral therapy, or was an uninfected healthy control (not recorded which). Sequencing was done on a sample of peripheral blood. The chain was built from TRBV2 and TRBJ2-7; the D segment could be TRBD2, given 6 matching bases. The base sequence is TGTGCCAGCAGTCGAGGGGAGACTAGTTTATCCGAGCAGTACTTC. Its translation is CASSRGETSLSEQYF.